What follows are 21 T cell receptor beta chains derived from one specimen sequenced in a study of blood T cell repertoires in COVID-19. The assay was immunoSEQ multiplex PCR, and TCRdb's table has in-frame clones only and misses some. The table has almost 200,000 clones, 85% seen once. The specimen was peripheral blood. The receptors were gathered from a man in his sixties with COVID-19, enrolled during active disease.

This rearrangement joins TRBV28 to TRBJ1-5; D perhaps matches TRBD1 (5 bases). Trimming stripped 8 bases from V and 0 bases from J, with 11 bases between. The CDR3 extends over 14 amino acids. Germline V gene data show CDR1 as MDHEN and CDR2 as SYDVKM. CDR3 sequence (DNA): TGTGCCAGCGACAAGGGGTATAGCAATCAGCCCCAGCATTTT. This codes for CASDKGYSNQPQHF. Filled out from reference TRBV28 and TRBJ1-5, the complete variable domain reads DVKVTQSSRYLVKRTGEKVFLECVQDMDHENMFWYRQDPGLGLRLIYFSYDVKMKEKGDIPEGYSVSREKKERFSLILESASTNQTSMYLCASDKGYSNQPQHFGDGTRLSIL.

Only one count was recorded for this clone. This chain links TRBV27 with TRBJ2-1, with TRBD1 matching 10 bases. The J segment lost 8 bases and the V segment lost 4 bases, leaving 5 bases of the junction unmatched. This CDR3 spans 14 amino acids. Germline CDR1 and CDR2: MNHEY and SMNVEV (reference sequence). The CDR3 sequence: CASSSWGQGYEQFF. CDR3 bases: TGTGCCAGCAGTTCCTGGGGACAGGGGTATGAGCAGTTCTTC.

The chain employs TRBV30 and TRBJ1-3, with D possibly matching TRBD1 (6 bases). The V gene's germline CDR1 is GTSNPN and CDR2 SVGIG (reference sequence). V gave up 0 bases and J gave up 2 bases, with 14 bases separating them. This CDR3 is built from 16 residues. CDR3 in DNA: TGTGCCTGGAGTGTACAGGGATTATATCCTGGAAACACCATATATTTT. Encoded protein: CAWSVQGLYPGNTIYF.

This clone was counted between two and nine times. The CDR3 coding sequence is TGTGCCAGCAGCTTGGGACTTAGGAATTCACCCCTCCACTTT. Amino acid sequence: CASSLGLRNSPLHF. The chain employs TRBV5-4 and TRBJ1-6; unclear D gene. The CDR3 is 14 amino acids. Per the germline V gene, CDR1 is SGHNT and CDR2 is YYREEE (reference sequence). V shed 0 bases and J shed 7 bases, with 8 bases lying between them.

This clone has a single count. The rearrangement links TRBV28 to TRBJ2-2, with 8 bases lining up with TRBD1. Germline CDR1 is MDHEN and CDR2 is SYDVKM. V gave up 4 bases and J gave up 2 bases; unmatched junction bases: 0. This CDR3 is built from 14 residues. CDR3 sequence reads: CASSSGGNTGELFF. CDR3 bases: TGTGCCAGCAGTTCAGGGGGCAACACCGGGGAGCTGTTTTTT.

The chain carries TRBV5-1 and TRBJ2-5; perhaps TRBD1 as D (7 bases). Germline V gene lookup returns CDR1 SGHRS and CDR2 YFSETQ. This CDR3 contains 14 residues. Between the trimmed V and J ends, which lost 4 bases and 2 bases, there was a span of 12 bases. The CDR3 spells CASSGGTAQETQYF. The CDR3 region has the DNA TGCGCCAGCAGCGGCGGGACAGCTCAAGAGACCCAGTACTTC.

This clone was counted between two and nine times. This rearrangement joins TRBV19 to TRBJ1-2; unclear D gene. The CDR3 runs to 12 residues. Germline assignment: CDR1 LNHDA and CDR2 SQIVND (reference sequence). The germline V and J ends were trimmed by 4 bases and 6 bases, with 9 bases remaining between them. CDR3 amino acids: CASSTSFDGYTF. In DNA form, the CDR3 reads TGTGCCAGTAGTACCTCGTTCGATGGCTACACCTTC.

The chain recombines TRBV5-1 with TRBJ2-6; D is possibly TRBD1 (6 bases). The CDR3 runs to 17 residues. V was trimmed by 0 bases and J by 4 bases, leaving 14 bases between them. Germline CDR1 SGHRS, CDR2 YFSETQ. For the CDR3, the DNA is TGCGCCAGCAGCTTGGCAGGGGTGGGGGCCGGGGCCAACGTCCTGACTTTC. As protein: CASSLAGVGAGANVLTF.

This rearrangement joins TRBV29-1 to TRBJ1-4, with 7 bases matching TRBD1. This CDR3 has 13 residues. Per the germline V gene, CDR1 is SQVTM and CDR2 is ANQGSEA. V lost 1 base and J lost 7; bases outside the gene matches: 3. The CDR3 sequence is CSVEADRSEKLFF. The CDR3 nucleotides are TGCAGCGTTGAAGCGGACAGGAGTGAAAAACTGTTTTTT.

The V call is TRBV4-1, the J call TRBJ1-1; 10 bases agree with TRBD1. Germline CDR1 MGHRA, CDR2 YSYEKL. Germline trimming cut 7 bases from V and 5 bases from J; bases unmatched to any gene: 13. The CDR3 covers 16 residues. CDR3 sequence: CASKELLDRGETEAFF. The CDR3 coding sequence is TGCGCCAGCAAAGAGCTATTGGACAGGGGGGAAACTGAAGCTTTCTTT.

The rearrangement links TRBV2 to TRBJ1-2, with D uncertain. The V gene's germline CDR1 is SNHLY and CDR2 FYNNEI. The CDR3 length is 13 residues. V gave up 4 bases and J gave up 5 bases, with 11 bases separating them. The CDR3 region is CASSGVRLYGYTF. The CDR3 bases are TGTGCCAGCAGTGGGGTCCGACTATATGGCTACACCTTC. The entire variable domain, with the rest obtained from reference TRBV2 and TRBJ1-2, is as follows: EPEVTQTPSHQVTQMGQEVILRCVPISNHLYFYWYRQILGQKVEFLVSFYNNEISEKSEIFDDQFSVERPDGSNFTLKIRSTKLEDSAMYFCASSGVRLYGYTFGSGTRLTVV.

Only one count was recorded for this clone. The chain carries TRBV30 and TRBJ2-2; the D is unclear. The germline gives CDR1 GTSNPN, CDR2 SVGIG (reference sequence). The CDR3 runs 12 residues. V shed 0 bases and J shed 6 bases, with 5 bases lying between them. The DNA of the CDR3 is TGTGCCTGGAGTGTTAAGCCCGGGGAGCTGTTTTTT. Translating it yields CAWSVKPGELFF.

J is TRBJ2-7 and V is TRBV5-1, with D perhaps TRBD1 (5 bases). Trimming took 1 base from V and 5 from J, leaving 16 bases between them. Germline V lookup: CDR1 SGHRS, CDR2 YFSETQ. The CDR3 totals 15 residues. DNA for the CDR3: TGCGCCAGCAGCTTGAGACAGAACATGGTACACGAGCAGTACTTC. Amino acid sequence: CASSLRQNMVHEQYF.

This chain links TRBV30 with TRBJ2-3; 9 positions agree with TRBD1. CDR1 is GTSNPN, CDR2 SVGIG, per germline (reference sequence). Germline trimming cut 5 bases from V and 11 bases from J; bases unmatched to any gene: 2. This CDR3 region has 10 residues. CDR3 DNA: TGTGCCTGGGGGACAGGGAGGCAGTATTTT. It yields the protein CAWGTGRQYF.

V and J are TRBV19 and TRBJ2-2; D gene ambiguous. CDR3 length: 13 amino acids. Per the germline V gene, CDR1 is LNHDA and CDR2 is SQIVND (reference sequence). The V end lost 4 bases, the J end lost 5 bases, and 8 bases lay between the germline ends. The CDR3, as DNA: TGTGCCAGTAGTACGAGAACTACCGGGGAGCTGTTTTTT. Translating gives CASSTRTTGELFF.

The rearrangement uses TRBV10-3 and TRBJ1-1; possible D gene TRBD1, 5 bases. The germline V gene encodes CDR1 ENHRY and CDR2 SYGVKD. The length of the CDR3 is 16 residues. V was pared by 0 bases and J by 5 bases, with 16 bases between. CDR3 bases: TGTGCCATCAGTGAGTCTGGGGGGGGGACGGGGACTGAAGCTTTCTTT. Amino acid sequence: CAISESGGGTGTEAFF.

This clone was observed a single time. This chain uses TRBV2 with TRBJ2-1; 9 positions agree with TRBD2. With V trimmed by 0 bases and J by 7 bases, 7 bases remained unmatched. Germline V lookup: CDR1 SNHLY, CDR2 FYNNEI. This CDR3 spans 16 amino acids. The CDR3 bases are TGTGCCAGCAGTGAAGCTGGCGGGAGGGGGATAAATGAGCAGTTCTTC. This gives the protein CASSEAGGRGINEQFF.

This clone occurred many times. The chain combines TRBV30 with TRBJ1-2; perhaps TRBD1 as D (6 bases). The V end lost 0 bases, the J end lost 6 bases, and 11 bases lay between the germline ends. The CDR3 sequence is 13 residues long. Looked up from germline, CDR1 is GTSNPN and CDR2 is SVGIG (reference sequence). CDR3 bases: TGTGCCTGGAGTGTACAGGGCCCACATGGCTACACCTTC. The encoded protein is CAWSVQGPHGYTF.

The chain links TRBV2 to TRBJ1-6, with 9 bases identical to TRBD1. The CDR3 length is 12 residues. The trim removed 9 bases at V and 10 bases at J, leaving 4 bases unmatched. Germline lookup yields CDR1 SNHLY and CDR2 FYNNEI. This CDR3 reads CARTGGRSPLHF. CDR3 DNA sequence: TGTGCCAGGACAGGGGGAAGGTCACCCCTCCACTTT. Using reference TRBV2 and TRBJ1-6 for the parts outside the CDR3, the full variable domain is EPEVTQTPSHQVTQMGQEVILRCVPISNHLYFYWYRQILGQKVEFLVSFYNNEISEKSEIFDDQFSVERPDGSNFTLKIRSTKLEDSAMYFCARTGGRSPLHFGNGTRLTVT.

The V call is TRBV11-2, the J call TRBJ2-5, with D maybe TRBD1 (6 bases). The germline CDR1 and CDR2 sequences are SGHAT and FQNNGV. Trimming cost V 5 bases and J 2 bases, with 21 bases left between them. The CDR3 consists of 17 residues. The CDR3 spells CASSPTGGRALQETQYF. CDR3 nucleotide sequence: TGTGCCAGCAGCCCGACAGGAGGCAGGGCCCTTCAAGAGACCCAGTACTTC.

This clone was seen only a few times. V is TRBV3-1 (or the pseudogene TRBV3-2) and J is TRBJ1-6; D perhaps matches TRBD1 (5 bases). CDR1 LGHDT and CDR2 YNNKEL come from the germline V gene (reference sequence). The germline V and J ends were trimmed by 1 base and 7 bases, with 11 bases remaining between them. The CDR3 is 15 residues long. The CDR3 DNA is TGTGCCAGCAGCCAAGCCAGGGTAAACAATTCACCCCTCCACTTT. As protein: CASSQARVNNSPLHF.